The clone carrying this TCR beta chain was picked up one time. The antigen remains undetermined. The sample originates from a study of shared clonotypes between healthy human individuals. The V and J ends lost 5 bases and 7 bases respectively, with 14 bases between them. CDR3 size: 13 residues. Germline V gives CDR1 KGHSH, CDR2 LQKENI. The assay was run at deep level. Assay used: immunoSEQ multiplex PCR; TCRdb lists only in-frame clones, some missing. This table holds around 980,000 clones, approximately 80% found once. Study conclusions and caveats: Rarefaction revealed incomplete sorted-subset sequencing despite large depth.

The genes are TRBV18 and TRBJ2-5; D remains unclear. The sequence was obtained from a man in his late teens or twenties in good health. Some clones in this sample may be carry-over from other donors' samples. The sample taken for sequencing was memory CD4+ T cells from PBMCs. As to subset: CD45RA-negative fraction. The CDR3 sequence: CASSYGEMWTQYF. The CDR3 region has the DNA TGTGCCAGCTCATACGGAGAAATGTGGACCCAGTACTTC.